The next 5 T cell receptor beta chains were all read from a single sample in a study of blood T cell repertoires in COVID-19. Some clones are missing from TCRdb's copy, which holds only in-frame ones; the method was immunoSEQ multiplex PCR. Among 270,000 or so clones, 86% were seen once, and the ten largest hold roughly 2.6%. Sequencing used PBMCs or T cells enriched from blood (not recorded which). Source of these receptors: a woman aged 18 to 35 who had recovered from COVID-19.

This clone appeared once. The rearrangement joins TRBV25-1 to TRBJ1-1; D is perhaps TRBD1 (5 bases). This CDR3 is 15 amino acids long. Germline V CDR1 and CDR2: MGHDK, SYGVNS. Trimming cost V 10 bases and J 0 bases, with 18 bases left between them. In nucleotides, the CDR3 is TGTGCCACCATGCCCTGGGGCGAGATGAACACTGAAGCTTTCTTT. Protein sequence: CATMPWGEMNTEAFF.

This clone was seen a few times. J is TRBJ1-1 and V is TRBV5-5; D uncertain. V was shortened by 6 bases and J by 1 base, with 16 bases between the two germline ends. The V gene's germline CDR1 is SGHKS and CDR2 YYEKEE (reference sequence). The CDR3 totals 15 residues. Here the CDR3 DNA reads TGTGCCAGCACCCTCCGCGACTCTCAGAACACTGAAGCTTTCTTT. As protein: CASTLRDSQNTEAFF.

The chain links TRBV20-1 to TRBJ2-1, with 7 bases matching TRBD2. This CDR3 comprises 14 residues. V lost 3 bases, J lost 8 bases, and 10 bases stayed unmatched. Germline V lookup: CDR1 DFQATT, CDR2 SNEGSKA (reference sequence). DNA for the CDR3: TGCAGTGCTAGTTTGGCTAGCGGAGAAGATGAGCAGTTCTTC. Amino acids: CSASLASGEDEQFF.

The CDR3 protein is CASRHATGVYGYTF. The CDR3 region has the DNA TGTGCCAGCAGACACGCGACAGGGGTGTATGGCTACACCTTC. The V and J genes are TRBV5-8 and TRBJ1-2, with TRBD1 matching over 8 bases. The V gene's germline CDR1 is SGHTS and CDR2 YDEGEE. The CDR3 contains 14 residues. V lost 5 bases and J lost 5; bases outside the gene matches: 8.

V and J are TRBV28 and TRBJ1-6, with 7 bases lining up with TRBD1. There are 15 residues in the CDR3. Per the germline V gene, CDR1 is MDHEN and CDR2 is SYDVKM. V was clipped by 4 bases and J by 5 bases; unmatched bases: 5. CDR3 protein: CASSSGTANNSPLHF. DNA for the CDR3: TGTGCCAGCAGTTCCGGGACAGCCAATAATTCACCCCTCCACTTT. Full variable domain (missing parts from reference TRBV28 and TRBJ1-6): DVKVTQSSRYLVKRTGEKVFLECVQDMDHENMFWYRQDPGLGLRLIYFSYDVKMKEKGDIPEGYSVSREKKERFSLILESASTNQTSMYLCASSSGTANNSPLHFGNGTRLTVT.